The source of this TCR beta chain is a study of cytomegalovirus exposure and HLA in healthy donors. Study results and caveats: Being productive about 87% or about 30% of the time was typical of most TCR beta V segments in an earlier analysis.

A word on this clone: As yet, its antigen is unknown.

Donors had nominal health at sampling but likely had unrecorded immune exposures. It was with 60 Vbeta and 13 Jbeta primers that the PCR ran. The repertoire was sequenced with immunoSEQ multiplex PCR; TCRdb's copy has only in-frame clones and lacks some. This sample has roughly 160,000 clones; roughly 85% occur once, and the top ten carry 1%. Germline V gives CDR1 MNHEY, CDR2 SMNVEV (reference sequence). Deletions cut 2 bases from V and 5 bases from J, with 9 bases between. CDR3 length: 13 amino acids. The clonotype comes from a boy aged 2 to 10 in good health and CMV-seronegative. This chain uses TRBV27 with TRBJ2-5, with D possibly matching TRBD2 (6 bases). The sample taken for sequencing was PBMCs. CDR3: CASSLGREETQYF. The CDR3 DNA is TGTGCCAGCAGTTTAGGTCGGGAGGAGACCCAGTACTTC.